These 27 T cell receptor beta chains were all obtained from the same sample, sequenced in a study of blood T cell repertoires in COVID-19. Using immunoSEQ multiplex PCR, the repertoire was profiled, and TCRdb retains in-frame clones only, with some absent. The table lists fewer than 150,000 clones, approximately 89% of them singletons, with roughly 5% in the top ten. Specimen: peripheral blood. The receptor source for this set is a woman aged 60 to 75 with COVID-19, enrolled during active disease.

This CDR3 reads CASSLGRTGTGNPYGYTF. CDR3 sequence (DNA): TGTGCCAGCAGCTTGGGGCGCACCGGGACAGGAAACCCTTATGGCTACACCTTC. The genes are TRBV7-9 and TRBJ1-2; 8 bases line up with TRBD1. Germline assignment: CDR1 SEHNR and CDR2 FQNEAQ (reference sequence). There are 18 residues in the CDR3. Germline trimming cut 3 bases from V and 5 bases from J; bases unmatched to any gene: 17.

This clone was seen just once. Other DNA sequences in this specimen translate into the identical CDR3. The chain couples TRBV3-1 (or the pseudogene TRBV3-2) to TRBJ1-1; no firm D call. Trimming left V 1 base short and J 3 bases short, with 9 bases between. The CDR3 loop spans 14 amino acids. The germline CDR1 and CDR2 sequences are LGHDT and YNNKEL (reference sequence). CDR3 bases: TGTGCCAGCAGCCAAGGTCCCGGGGACACTGAAGCTTTCTTT. It specifies CASSQGPGDTEAFF.

The genes are TRBV5-6 and TRBJ2-3, with 13 bases that match TRBD2. Germline trimming cut 3 bases from V and 3 bases from J; bases unmatched to any gene: 4. The CDR3 sequence is 16 residues long. Germline V lookup: CDR1 SGHDT, CDR2 YYEEEE. CDR3 DNA: TGTGCCAGCAGCTCGACTAGCGGGGGGTCTACAGATACGCAGTATTTT. This translates into CASSSTSGGSTDTQYF.

CDR3 coding DNA: TGTGCCAGCAGCCTATTCAGGGACAGGACTTACAATGAGCAGTTCTTC. It codes for CASSLFRDRTYNEQFF. The V and J genes are TRBV7-9 and TRBJ2-1; 8 nucleotides align to TRBD1. The J segment lost 4 bases and the V segment lost 5 bases, leaving 10 bases of the junction unmatched. The CDR3 spans 16 residues. Looked up from germline, CDR1 is SEHNR and CDR2 is FQNEAQ (reference sequence).

This rearrangement joins TRBV5-4 to TRBJ1-1; 7 nucleotides align to TRBD1. CDR1 and CDR2 (germline): SGHNT, YYREEE (reference sequence). This CDR3 spans 15 amino acids. Germline trimming cut 5 bases from V and 7 bases from J; bases unmatched to any gene: 14. The CDR3 DNA follows: TGTGCCAGCAGACCAACAACGGACAGGACCGATGAAGCTTTCTTT. It encodes CASRPTTDRTDEAFF.

The V and J genes are TRBV5-6 and TRBJ2-7; D gene uncertain. Trimming cost V 4 bases and J 5 bases, with 13 bases left between them. Per the germline V gene, CDR1 is SGHDT and CDR2 is YYEEEE. This CDR3 comprises 13 residues. DNA of the CDR3: TGTGCCAGCAGCGGCCCCCTTGAGGACGAGCAGTACTTC. It encodes CASSGPLEDEQYF. Drawing the rest from reference TRBV5-6 and TRBJ2-7, the complete variable domain is DAGVTQSPTHLIKTRGQQVTLRCSPKSGHDTVSWYQQALGQGPQFIFQYYEEEERQRGNFPDRFSGHQFPNYSSELNVNALLLGDSALYLCASSGPLEDEQYFGPGTRLTVT.

The chain couples TRBV5-6 to TRBJ2-1; 8 bases are shared with TRBD1. The CDR3 is made up of 15 amino acids. Germline-derived CDR1 and CDR2 are SGHDT and YYEEEE. V lost 4 bases, J lost 10 bases, and 13 bases stayed unmatched. The CDR3 DNA reads as TGTGCCAGCAGCCCACTACAGCAGGGGGCGGGGGAGCAGTTCTTC. Translating gives CASSPLQQGAGEQFF.

V usage is TRBV27 and J usage is TRBJ1-2; perhaps TRBD1 as D (6 bases). Trimming took 6 bases from V and 3 from J, leaving 17 bases between them. Germline-derived CDR1 and CDR2 are MNHEY and SMNVEV (reference sequence). The CDR3 sequence is 15 residues long. The CDR3 region has the DNA TGTGCCAGCAGACGCCGGGGGGGGCTCGACTATGGCTACACCTTC. Its translation is CASRRRGGLDYGYTF.

The chain joins TRBV5-1 to TRBJ1-2; 9 bases align to TRBD1. The CDR3 spans 17 residues. Germline V gives CDR1 SGHRS, CDR2 YFSETQ. V was clipped by 0 bases and J by 6 bases; unmatched bases: 12. CDR3 DNA: TGCGCCAGCAGCTTGGATTTACCGGGACAGGGCCCCGATGGCTACACCTTC. Protein product: CASSLDLPGQGPDGYTF.

DNA for the CDR3: TGTGCCAGCAGCCCGAGCGTCTACTCAGGGTTCGATGAGCAGTTCTTC. Translation: CASSPSVYSGFDEQFF. The chain recombines TRBV7-6 with TRBJ2-1; D may be TRBD1 (5 bases). The CDR3 is 16 amino acids. V was pared by 5 bases and J by 8 bases, with 22 bases between. Germline values: CDR1 SGHVS, CDR2 FNYEAQ.

The rearrangement links TRBV6-5 to TRBJ1-2, with 10 bases aligning to TRBD1. The length of the CDR3 is 14 residues. The junction had 7 bases not matched to a gene; V was cut back by 8 bases and J by 4 bases. CDR1 is MNHEY, CDR2 SVGAGI, per germline. As DNA, the CDR3 is TGTGCCAGCGGAGGACAGGGGGATACCTATGGCTACACCTTC. Amino acid sequence: CASGGQGDTYGYTF.

The V gene is TRBV4-1, the J gene TRBJ1-6; 8 bases agree with TRBD1. V trimming: 0 bases; J trimming: 9 bases; junction bases outside the gene matches: 4. Germline CDR1 MGHRA, CDR2 YSYEKL. The length of the CDR3 is 15 residues. CDR3 amino acids: CASSQEDRAGSPLHF. The CDR3 region has the DNA TGCGCCAGCAGCCAAGAGGACAGGGCAGGTTCACCCCTCCACTTT.

There are a few counts of this clone. The chain is built from TRBV10-2 and TRBJ2-2; TRBD1 aligns across 7 bases. This CDR3 spans 14 amino acids. V lost 10 bases and J lost 7; bases outside the gene matches: 12. Germline assignment: CDR1 WSHSY and CDR2 SAAADI. CDR3 sequence reads: CAIKRQGDGGELFF. DNA of the CDR3: TGCGCCATAAAGAGACAGGGCGATGGCGGGGAGCTGTTTTTT.

The chain combines TRBV7-2 with TRBJ2-1; 8 bases agree with TRBD2. V dropped 4 bases and J dropped 3; count of bases not matched to a gene: 11. The CDR3 loop spans 17 amino acids. Germline V CDR1 and CDR2: SGHTA, FQGNSA. CDR3 DNA: TGTGCCAGCAGCTCCACTGGGCGGGGGGCCATCTACAATGAGCAGTTCTTC. Residues: CASSSTGRGAIYNEQFF.

The V call is TRBV9, the J call TRBJ2-2; TRBD1 matches 7 bases. J lost 6 bases, V lost 0 bases, and 2 bases had no gene match. Germline V CDR1 and CDR2: SGDLS, YYNGEE. This CDR3 is 14 amino acids long. The CDR3 loop reads CASSVGQGAGELFF. The CDR3 coding sequence is TGTGCCAGCAGCGTAGGACAGGGTGCCGGGGAGCTGTTTTTT.

J is TRBJ2-5 and V is TRBV3-1 (or the pseudogene TRBV3-2); D possibly corresponds to TRBD1 (5 bases). V was clipped by 6 bases and J by 2 bases, with 13 bases between them. CDR3 size: 14 residues. The germline gives CDR1 LGHDT, CDR2 YNNKEL (reference sequence). The CDR3 reads CASSHRMAQETQYF. The CDR3 coding sequence is TGTGCCAGCAGTCACAGGATGGCTCAAGAGACCCAGTACTTC.

The genes are TRBV2 and TRBJ2-3, with TRBD2 matching over 13 bases. Germline V lookup: CDR1 SNHLY, CDR2 FYNNEI. This CDR3 comprises 18 residues. With V trimmed by 5 bases and J by 4 bases, 12 bases remained unmatched. The CDR3 here is CASSTPFTGLAGADTQYF. As DNA, the CDR3 is TGTGCCAGCAGTACCCCCTTTACCGGACTAGCGGGGGCAGATACGCAGTATTTT. The full variable domain, in which reference TRBV2 and TRBJ2-3 provide the parts outside the CDR3, is EPEVTQTPSHQVTQMGQEVILRCVPISNHLYFYWYRQILGQKVEFLVSFYNNEISEKSEIFDDQFSVERPDGSNFTLKIRSTKLEDSAMYFCASSTPFTGLAGADTQYFGPGTRLTVL.

The chain employs TRBV19 and TRBJ1-6; no reliable D call. V was clipped by 3 bases and J by 0 bases, with 6 bases between them. The CDR3 runs 15 residues. The V gene's germline CDR1 is LNHDA and CDR2 SQIVND (reference sequence). Here the CDR3 reads CASSISSSYNSPLHF. CDR3 bases: TGTGCCAGTAGTATTTCTAGCTCCTATAATTCACCCCTCCACTTT. Combining the CDR3 with reference TRBV19 and TRBJ1-6 gives the whole variable domain DGGITQSPKYLFRKEGQNVTLSCEQNLNHDAMYWYRQDPGQGLRLIYYSQIVNDFQKGDIAEGYSVSREKKESFPLTVTSAQKNPTAFYLCASSISSSYNSPLHFGNGTRLTVT.

The chain joins TRBV5-5 to TRBJ1-6; the match to TRBD1 covers 8 bases. This CDR3 has 14 amino acids. The germline CDR1 and CDR2 sequences are SGHKS and YYEKEE (reference sequence). V shed 2 bases and J 10 bases; nucleotides not matched to a gene: 5. CDR3 amino acids: CASSLQGDGSPLHF. Here the CDR3 DNA reads TGTGCCAGCAGCTTACAGGGGGACGGATCACCCCTCCACTTT.

The chain couples TRBV11-3 to TRBJ1-1; D uncertain. CDR1 is SGHNT, CDR2 YENEEA, per germline. The germline V and J ends were trimmed by 4 bases and 2 bases, with 8 bases remaining between them. This CDR3 spans 13 amino acids. The CDR3 DNA sequence: TGTGCCAGCAGCTACTGGACTAACACTGAAGCTTTCTTT. Translated, it gives CASSYWTNTEAFF.

The chain links TRBV5-1 to TRBJ2-1; 13 bases are shared with TRBD2. The CDR3 covers 21 residues. The ends lost 4 bases at V and 1 base at J; junction bases unmatched: 17. CDR1 and CDR2 (germline): SGHRS, YFSETQ. CDR3 sequence reads: CASSQHGTSGVSHGSYNEQFF. The CDR3 nucleotides are TGCGCCAGCAGCCAGCACGGGACTAGCGGGGTCTCCCATGGTTCCTACAATGAGCAGTTCTTC.

This chain connects TRBV5-1 to TRBJ2-1; 9 positions match TRBD2. Germline lookup yields CDR1 SGHRS and CDR2 YFSETQ. CDR3 length equals 15 residues. V shed 0 bases and J 5 bases; nucleotides not matched to a gene: 3. CDR3 DNA: TGCGCCAGCAGCTTGGTAGCGGGGGATAACAATGAGCAGTTCTTC. Its translation: CASSLVAGDNNEQFF.

The CDR3 region is CASSLGLAGGWGDNEQFF. The CDR3, as DNA: TGCGCCAGCAGCTTGGGCCTAGCGGGGGGCTGGGGCGACAATGAGCAGTTCTTC. The V call is TRBV5-1, the J call TRBJ2-1, with 11 bases lining up with TRBD2. Trimming at V came to 0 bases and at J to 5 bases, leaving 10 bases not matched to a gene. CDR1 is SGHRS, CDR2 YFSETQ, per germline. The CDR3 covers 18 residues.

The chain couples TRBV4-1 to TRBJ1-1; 9 bases agree with TRBD1. Germline assignment: CDR1 MGHRA and CDR2 YSYEKL. The J segment lost 7 bases and the V segment lost 5 bases, leaving 8 bases of the junction unmatched. This CDR3 comprises 14 residues. CDR3: CASSYSGTGIEAFF. CDR3 in DNA: TGCGCCAGCAGCTACTCCGGGACAGGGATTGAAGCTTTCTTT.

In its sample, this clone was seen a few times. V is TRBV25-1 and J is TRBJ1-6, with 9 bases matching TRBD1. The CDR3 consists of 14 residues. The ends lost 3 bases at V and 10 bases at J; junction bases unmatched: 4. Germline V gives CDR1 MGHDK, CDR2 SYGVNS. In DNA form, the CDR3 reads TGTGCCAGCAGTGAGACAGGGGGTCACTCACCCCTCCACTTT. Translation: CASSETGGHSPLHF.

V usage is TRBV4-1 and J usage is TRBJ1-2, with D unresolved. The CDR3 is 16 residues long. Deletions cut 0 bases from V and 3 bases from J, with 14 bases between. Germline CDR1 reads MGHRA; CDR2 reads YSYEKL. For the CDR3, the DNA is TGCGCCAGCAGCCAAGATCGCAGCGAACATTACTATGGCTACACCTTC. The encoded protein is CASSQDRSEHYYGYTF.

This chain joins TRBV12-3 or TRBV12-4 and TRBJ1-2; the D gene is possibly TRBD1 (5 bases). The CDR3 contains 11 residues. Trimming pared 3 bases from V and 14 bases from J, leaving 13 bases between. The CDR3, as DNA: TGTGCCAGCAGTTTCGGGGGGAAGAGAACCTTC. Its translation: CASSFGGKRTF.